Listed below are T cell receptor beta chains from one sample, sequenced in a study of CD8+ T cells in alopecia areata. The data were produced by immunoSEQ multiplex PCR, yet TCRdb's version contains in-frame clones alone and is incomplete. This table holds approximately 210,000 clones, about three fifths found once. The source was CD4+ T cells sorted from blood, collected around week 49, from a patient treated with tofacitinib. The receptors stem from a human donor with alopecia areata. Each CDR3 is given with its conserved first and last residue. Each record gives: CDR3 DNA, CDR3 protein, J gene, CDR3 length, D gene, clone size, V gene. D genes are given only for firm matches. Size is stated for part of the rows, as once, few or many counts, or as a class when the clone is expanded.

CDR3nt: TGTGCCAGCAGCTTAATCGGGGGCGGGCAGCCCCAGCATTTT; CDR3aa: CASSLIGGGQPQHF; j_gene: TRBJ1-5; len: 14; d_gene: -; abundance: -; v_gene: TRBV7-2
CDR3nt: TGCAGCCATAAGGGACAGGGGGGAGAGACCCAGTACTTC; CDR3aa: CSHKGQGGETQYF; j_gene: TRBJ2-5; len: 13; d_gene: TRBD1; abundance: -; v_gene: TRBV29-1
CDR3nt: TGTGCCAGCTCGACAGGGGATGGCTACACCTTC; CDR3aa: CASSTGDGYTF; j_gene: TRBJ1-2; len: 11; d_gene: TRBD1; abundance: -; v_gene: TRBV18
CDR3nt: TGTGCCAGCAGCCCAGGCCTCTTTCGGGCCTACGAGCAGTACTTC; CDR3aa: CASSPGLFRAYEQYF; j_gene: TRBJ2-7; len: 15; d_gene: -; abundance: -; v_gene: TRBV7-2
CDR3nt: TGTGCCAGCAGTCTTGACGTTGAAGCTTTCTTT; CDR3aa: CASSLDVEAFF; j_gene: TRBJ1-1; len: 11; d_gene: -; abundance: -; v_gene: TRBV2
CDR3nt: TGCAGCGCCACGACCACACCCTACGAGCAGTACTTC; CDR3aa: CSATTTPYEQYF; j_gene: TRBJ2-7; len: 12; d_gene: -; abundance: few; v_gene: TRBV29-1
CDR3nt: TGTGCCAGCAGCGGGTACAGGGCTGACACTGAAGCTTTCTTT; CDR3aa: CASSGYRADTEAFF; j_gene: TRBJ1-1; len: 14; d_gene: -; abundance: -; v_gene: TRBV4-2
CDR3nt: TGCGCCAGCAGCTTGGCTCCGGGACAGGGGACCTACGAGCAGTACTTC; CDR3aa: CASSLAPGQGTYEQYF; j_gene: TRBJ2-7; len: 16; d_gene: TRBD1; abundance: -; v_gene: TRBV5-1
CDR3nt: TGTGCCAGCAGCTTGGAGCCCGGGGGTTTGAAGCAGTACTTC; CDR3aa: CASSLEPGGLKQYF; j_gene: TRBJ2-7; len: 14; d_gene: -; abundance: -; v_gene: TRBV7-9
CDR3nt: TGTGCCAGCAGCCTGGGAAGCCTTCCGAACATTCAGTACTTC; CDR3aa: CASSLGSLPNIQYF; j_gene: TRBJ2-4; len: 14; d_gene: -; abundance: -; v_gene: TRBV5-6
CDR3nt: TGTGCCAGCAGCCAAGATCGGAGGATTTACAATGAGCAGTTCTTC; CDR3aa: CASSQDRRIYNEQFF; j_gene: TRBJ2-1; len: 15; d_gene: -; abundance: few; v_gene: TRBV14
CDR3nt: TGTGCCAGCGCACGAAAGAAGGAGACCCAGTACTTC; CDR3aa: CASARKKETQYF; j_gene: TRBJ2-5; len: 12; d_gene: -; abundance: -; v_gene: TRBV18
CDR3nt: TGTGCCAGCAGCCCAGACAGGGCTACCAAAAACATTCAGTACTTC; CDR3aa: CASSPDRATKNIQYF; j_gene: TRBJ2-4; len: 15; d_gene: TRBD1; abundance: few; v_gene: TRBV7-2
CDR3nt: TGTGCCTGGAGTGTCCTCGGGGACACTGAAGCTTTCTTT; CDR3aa: CAWSVLGDTEAFF; j_gene: TRBJ1-1; len: 13; d_gene: -; abundance: -; v_gene: TRBV30
CDR3nt: TGTGCCTGGTCCGGGGGCACAGAGACCCAGTACTTC; CDR3aa: CAWSGGTETQYF; j_gene: TRBJ2-5; len: 12; d_gene: -; abundance: -; v_gene: TRBV30
CDR3nt: TGCAGCTCCCAGGGGTCGGGGGTGAGCACAGATACGCAGTATTTT; CDR3aa: CSSQGSGVSTDTQYF; j_gene: TRBJ2-3; len: 15; d_gene: -; abundance: -; v_gene: TRBV29-1
CDR3nt: TGCAGCGTCGCGACAGGACAATCTAGCACAGATACGCAGTATTTT; CDR3aa: CSVATGQSSTDTQYF; j_gene: TRBJ2-3; len: 15; d_gene: -; abundance: -; v_gene: TRBV29-1
CDR3nt: TGTGCCAGCAGCGGACAGAACACCGGGGAGCTGTTTTTT; CDR3aa: CASSGQNTGELFF; j_gene: TRBJ2-2; len: 13; d_gene: -; abundance: once; v_gene: TRBV11-1
CDR3nt: TGCGCCAGCAGCTTTAGCGGGGGGTCCTACAATGAGCAGTTCTTC; CDR3aa: CASSFSGGSYNEQFF; j_gene: TRBJ2-1; len: 15; d_gene: TRBD2; abundance: -; v_gene: TRBV5-1
CDR3nt: TGCAGCGTTGAAGAGGAAGGGCATATTAGGGGCTACACCTTC; CDR3aa: CSVEEEGHIRGYTF; j_gene: TRBJ1-2; len: 14; d_gene: -; abundance: -; v_gene: TRBV29-1
CDR3nt: TGCGCCAGCAGCCCCGCACAGTCCTACGAGCAGTACTTC; CDR3aa: CASSPAQSYEQYF; j_gene: TRBJ2-7; len: 13; d_gene: -; abundance: few; v_gene: TRBV4-3
CDR3nt: TGCGCCAGCAGCCAAGTGGACCTTACCTGGTACACTGAAGCTTTCTTT; CDR3aa: CASSQVDLTWYTEAFF; j_gene: TRBJ1-1; len: 16; d_gene: -; abundance: many; v_gene: TRBV4-1
CDR3nt: TGTGCCTGGAGTGTAGGAGGCGCGCCGGTCGAGCAGTACTTC; CDR3aa: CAWSVGGAPVEQYF; j_gene: TRBJ2-7; len: 14; d_gene: -; abundance: -; v_gene: TRBV30
CDR3nt: TGTGCCTGGATGCAGGGAAACACTGAAGCTTTCTTT; CDR3aa: CAWMQGNTEAFF; j_gene: TRBJ1-1; len: 12; d_gene: -; abundance: -; v_gene: TRBV30
CDR3nt: TGTGCCTGGGATCCGGGACAAGTGAACACTGAAGCTTTCTTT; CDR3aa: CAWDPGQVNTEAFF; j_gene: TRBJ1-1; len: 14; d_gene: -; abundance: -; v_gene: TRBV30
CDR3nt: TGCAGCGTTGGTATGCCCACTGAAGCTTTCTTT; CDR3aa: CSVGMPTEAFF; j_gene: TRBJ1-1; len: 11; d_gene: -; abundance: -; v_gene: TRBV29-1
CDR3nt: TGTGCCAGCAGCCCGGACTTGGGACGGTCCTTATCCTTC; CDR3aa: CASSPDLGRSLSF; j_gene: TRBJ1-2; len: 13; d_gene: -; abundance: -; v_gene: TRBV7-7
CDR3nt: TGTGCCACCAGCGGGGCGTCGAGGGCCAACGTCCTGACTTTC; CDR3aa: CATSGASRANVLTF; j_gene: TRBJ2-6; len: 14; d_gene: -; abundance: -; v_gene: TRBV15
CDR3nt: TGTGCCAGTACCCAAGTCGCCAGGATGACAGGAATGTCCGCCGGGGAGCTGTTTTTT; CDR3aa: CASTQVARMTGMSAGELFF; j_gene: TRBJ2-2; len: 19; d_gene: -; abundance: -; v_gene: TRBV19
CDR3nt: TGCGCCAGCAGCTTGCAGGGAGACACCGGGGAGCTGTTTTTT; CDR3aa: CASSLQGDTGELFF; j_gene: TRBJ2-2; len: 14; d_gene: -; abundance: -; v_gene: TRBV5-1
CDR3nt: TGCAGCGTTGAAGAGCTCTTCGGGGGAGCAGATACGCAGTATTTT; CDR3aa: CSVEELFGGADTQYF; j_gene: TRBJ2-3; len: 15; d_gene: -; abundance: -; v_gene: TRBV29-1
CDR3nt: TGTGCCAGCAGCTTAGGAAGTGGGACAGGGAATTCACCCCTCCACTTT; CDR3aa: CASSLGSGTGNSPLHF; j_gene: TRBJ1-6; len: 16; d_gene: TRBD1; abundance: few; v_gene: TRBV11-2
CDR3nt: TGCGCCAGCAGCCAAGATAGACTAGCGGGGATTAGCACAGATACGCAGTATTTT; CDR3aa: CASSQDRLAGISTDTQYF; j_gene: TRBJ2-3; len: 18; d_gene: TRBD2; abundance: -; v_gene: TRBV4-3
CDR3nt: TGTGCCAGCAGCTCAACGGTAGGACAGCCCCAGCATTTT; CDR3aa: CASSSTVGQPQHF; j_gene: TRBJ1-5; len: 13; d_gene: -; abundance: once; v_gene: TRBV7-9
CDR3nt: TGTGCCAGTAGCATCACCAGTCCGGGCACCGGGGAGCTGTTTTTT; CDR3aa: CASSITSPGTGELFF; j_gene: TRBJ2-2; len: 15; d_gene: -; abundance: few; v_gene: TRBV19
CDR3nt: TGTGCCAGCAGCTTGGAGTCTATGAACACTGAAGCTTTCTTT; CDR3aa: CASSLESMNTEAFF; j_gene: TRBJ1-1; len: 14; d_gene: -; abundance: -; v_gene: TRBV5-4
CDR3nt: TGTGCCAGCAGCACCGGGACCTATAATGAAAAACTGTTTTTT; CDR3aa: CASSTGTYNEKLFF; j_gene: TRBJ1-4; len: 14; d_gene: -; abundance: -; v_gene: TRBV9
CDR3nt: TGTGCCAGCAGCTTGCAGACGACCTACAATGAGCAGTTCTTC; CDR3aa: CASSLQTTYNEQFF; j_gene: TRBJ2-1; len: 14; d_gene: -; abundance: -; v_gene: TRBV7-8
CDR3nt: TGCAGCGCCTCAGGGGGTCCCTCCTACGAGCAGTACTTC; CDR3aa: CSASGGPSYEQYF; j_gene: TRBJ2-7; len: 13; d_gene: TRBD1; abundance: -; v_gene: TRBV29-1
CDR3nt: TGTGCCACAAGAACAGGGGGTAGCACAGATACGCAGTATTTT; CDR3aa: CATRTGGSTDTQYF; j_gene: TRBJ2-3; len: 14; d_gene: TRBD1; abundance: -; v_gene: TRBV15
CDR3nt: TGTGCCAGCAGCTTCAAGCGGGGGGCCTCCTACGAGCAGTACTTC; CDR3aa: CASSFKRGASYEQYF; j_gene: TRBJ2-7; len: 15; d_gene: TRBD2; abundance: few; v_gene: TRBV5-4
CDR3nt: TGTGCCAGCCTGGGGACAGCCCAAGAGACCCAGTACTTC; CDR3aa: CASLGTAQETQYF; j_gene: TRBJ2-5; len: 13; d_gene: TRBD1; abundance: -; v_gene: TRBV6-5
CDR3nt: TGTGCCTGGAGTGTACGCCGGGGTTCGACTAACTATGGCTACACCTTC; CDR3aa: CAWSVRRGSTNYGYTF; j_gene: TRBJ1-2; len: 16; d_gene: -; abundance: -; v_gene: TRBV30
CDR3nt: TGTGCCAGCAGCGGGGACAGAGCCTACGAGCAGTACTTC; CDR3aa: CASSGDRAYEQYF; j_gene: TRBJ2-7; len: 13; d_gene: TRBD1; abundance: -; v_gene: TRBV5-6
CDR3nt: TGTGCCTGGAGATACGTTGGACAGGGTAATGGCTACACCTTC; CDR3aa: CAWRYVGQGNGYTF; j_gene: TRBJ1-2; len: 14; d_gene: TRBD1; abundance: -; v_gene: TRBV30
CDR3nt: TGTGCCAGCACCCCTAGGGGACAGGGAAGCTATGGCTACACCTTC; CDR3aa: CASTPRGQGSYGYTF; j_gene: TRBJ1-2; len: 15; d_gene: TRBD1; abundance: -; v_gene: TRBV7-9
CDR3nt: TGTGCCAGCAGCTTAGCGCACCTGGGGGGAAGCACAGATACGCAGTATTTT; CDR3aa: CASSLAHLGGSTDTQYF; j_gene: TRBJ2-3; len: 17; d_gene: -; abundance: few; v_gene: TRBV7-2
CDR3nt: TGTGCCAGCAGTAAGGGACAGGGAAATGAAAAACTGTTTTTT; CDR3aa: CASSKGQGNEKLFF; j_gene: TRBJ1-4; len: 14; d_gene: TRBD1; abundance: -; v_gene: TRBV6-6
CDR3nt: TGTGCCAGCAGTTTAGTCCCCCACAGGGACAATGAGCAGTTCTTC; CDR3aa: CASSLVPHRDNEQFF; j_gene: TRBJ2-1; len: 15; d_gene: -; abundance: -; v_gene: TRBV9
CDR3nt: TGTGCCAGCAAAGAGGCTGGGACAGGGAGGGCCTATGGCTACACCTTC; CDR3aa: CASKEAGTGRAYGYTF; j_gene: TRBJ1-2; len: 16; d_gene: TRBD1; abundance: -; v_gene: TRBV6-6
CDR3nt: TGTGCCAGCAGCCCGGACAGGGCCTACGGCTACACCTTC; CDR3aa: CASSPDRAYGYTF; j_gene: TRBJ1-2; len: 13; d_gene: TRBD1; abundance: -; v_gene: TRBV6-5
CDR3nt: TGTGCCAGCAGTAGAGAGGGGGTGCGTACAGATACGCAGTATTTT; CDR3aa: CASSREGVRTDTQYF; j_gene: TRBJ2-3; len: 15; d_gene: -; abundance: few; v_gene: TRBV6-1
CDR3nt: TGTGCCAGAAGCTTAACCCGACAGGGAGGGAACACCGGGGAGCTGTTTTTT; CDR3aa: CARSLTRQGGNTGELFF; j_gene: TRBJ2-2; len: 17; d_gene: -; abundance: -; v_gene: TRBV5-3
CDR3nt: TGTGCCAGCAGCTACGGACAGGGAAACGAGCAGTACTTC; CDR3aa: CASSYGQGNEQYF; j_gene: TRBJ2-7; len: 13; d_gene: TRBD1; abundance: once; v_gene: TRBV11-2
CDR3nt: TGCGCCAGCAGCCAAGATTCCAGCGGGGCGAACACCGGGGAGCTGTTTTTT; CDR3aa: CASSQDSSGANTGELFF; j_gene: TRBJ2-2; len: 17; d_gene: TRBD2; abundance: -; v_gene: TRBV4-1
CDR3nt: TGCGCCAGCAGCCAAGGGGACAGGGCGAACACTGAAGCTTTCTTT; CDR3aa: CASSQGDRANTEAFF; j_gene: TRBJ1-1; len: 15; d_gene: TRBD1; abundance: -; v_gene: TRBV4-1
CDR3nt: TGTGCCAGCAGCCCGCGGGACAAGAACTATGGCTACACCTTC; CDR3aa: CASSPRDKNYGYTF; j_gene: TRBJ1-2; len: 14; d_gene: -; abundance: -; v_gene: TRBV7-2
CDR3nt: TGTGCCAGCAGCTACAGGGACGGGTACGAGCAGTACTTC; CDR3aa: CASSYRDGYEQYF; j_gene: TRBJ2-7; len: 13; d_gene: -; abundance: -; v_gene: TRBV5-6